This T cell receptor (beta chain) was captured by sequencing in a study of vaccination and CD4 T cells after COVID-19. Looking at the study overall: Convalescent participants consisted of six males and four females, two being Hispanic. Control cultures received a CEFX pool, an HIV-1 Nef pool, or no peptide. Study-wide results and caveats: A nonsignificant median increase from around 20 to 38 SARS-CoV-2-reactive clonotypes was observed.

Trimming removed 0 bases at V and 6 bases at J, with 6 bases between. Germline loops: CDR1 MNHEY, CDR2 SVGAGI. This CDR3 spans 12 amino acids. As for treatment: roughly 11-day PBMC culture with coronavirus spike peptide pools or control peptides (ViraFEST assay). CD4+ T lymphocytes from the unexposed donor were collected before the COVID-19 pandemic (2011-2018). ViraFEST used peptide pools to expand antigen-specific T cells and subsequently sequenced their TCRs. Sequencing of cultured CD4+ T cell DNA used the Oncomine TCR Beta short-read assay. The genomic DNA was obtained from cultured CD4+ T cells by extraction with the QIAamp micro DNA kit. One entry per CDR3 protein, called by TCRdb with MiXCR from the PCR reads. Altogether 5,800 or so distinct CDR3 sequences are present, roughly 31% being singletons, with the ten largest covering around 39%. This clonotype has more than one count but fewer than ten. Its specificity is unknown.

Sequenced material: CD4+ T cells from blood, cultured in vitro. V usage is TRBV6-5 and J usage is TRBJ2-7; D is ambiguous. This clonotype was sampled from a human donor in good health. The CDR3 bases are TGTGCCAGCAGTTACTCACTATCCGAGCAGTACTTC. Protein product: CASSYSLSEQYF.